This TCR beta chain was captured in a study of response to subunit inactivated influenza vaccine. Study results and caveats: The authors suggested that few new T cells are recruited per seasonal influenza vaccination.

With respect to this clonotype: As yet, its antigen is unknown.

Trimming removed 7 bases from V and 0 bases from J; junction bases left unmatched: 16. The germline V gene has CDR1 MDHEN and CDR2 SYDVKM. There are 19 residues in the CDR3. TCRdb recomputed calls from the RT-PCR reads with MiXCR, one row per CDR3 protein. This table holds about 190,000 distinct CDR3 sequences, roughly 14% found once. This chain links TRBV28 with TRBJ2-5; TRBD2 agrees at 11 bases. The source was CD8+ T cells sorted from PBMCs, collected 4 to 6 days after vaccination. The sequence came from a man between 45 and 60 years old who received an inactivated influenza vaccine. The CDR3 loop reads CASMSLAGGPGMYQETQYF. For the CDR3, the DNA is TGTGCCAGCATGTCCTTAGCGGGAGGGCCGGGGATGTACCAAGAGACCCAGTACTTC.